A single sample is the source of the 11 T cell receptor beta chains below, sequenced in a study of blood T cell repertoires in COVID-19. Measured with immunoSEQ multiplex PCR; TCRdb has only the in-frame clones, and not every one. The sample yields 140,000 or so clones, around 89% seen once. The sample taken for sequencing was peripheral blood. The receptors come from an elderly woman with acute or convalescent COVID-19.

This rearrangement joins TRBV18 to TRBJ1-1, with D tentatively TRBD1 (5 bases). The germline V and J ends were trimmed by 3 bases and 1 base, with 12 bases remaining between them. The CDR3 covers 15 residues. CDR1 and CDR2 from the germline V gene are KGHSH and LQKENI. The CDR3 region is CASSPGQGRNTEAFF. For the CDR3, the DNA is TGTGCCAGCTCACCTGGCCAGGGAAGGAACACTGAAGCTTTCTTT.

This sequence joins TRBV28 and TRBJ1-3; 7 bases fit TRBD1. V lost 8 bases and J lost 2; bases outside the gene matches: 6. Germline-derived CDR1 and CDR2 are MDHEN and SYDVKM. The CDR3 loop spans 14 amino acids. The CDR3 region has the DNA TGTGCCAGCCGCCGGACAGGAACTGGAAACACCATATATTTT. Encoded protein: CASRRTGTGNTIYF.

The chain joins TRBV4-2 to TRBJ1-3, with D possibly TRBD1 on 5 matching bases. Looked up from germline, CDR1 is LGHNA and CDR2 is YNFKEQ. The CDR3 runs to 16 residues. Trimming took 0 bases from V and 0 from J, leaving 9 bases between them. The CDR3 nucleotides are TGTGCCAGCAGCCAAGATCAAAGGGGCTCTGGAAACACCATATATTTT. It is translated as CASSQDQRGSGNTIYF.

This sequence joins TRBV3-1 (or the pseudogene TRBV3-2) and TRBJ1-2; perhaps TRBD1 as D (5 bases). Trimming took 0 bases from V and 7 from J, leaving 12 bases between them. Per germline, CDR1 LGHDT and CDR2 YNNKEL (reference sequence). The CDR3 is 14 amino acids. DNA of the CDR3: TGTGCCAGCAGCCAAGAACAACGGAGGGGTGGCTACACCTTC. This gives the protein CASSQEQRRGGYTF.

The V call is TRBV6-2 or TRBV6-3, the J call TRBJ1-1, with 10 positions matching TRBD1. Germline trimming cut 1 base from V and 3 bases from J; bases unmatched to any gene: 5. CDR1 MNHEY and CDR2 SVGEGT come from the germline V gene. This CDR3 has 16 residues. CDR3 amino acids: CASSYWGTGDDTEAFF. The CDR3 DNA reads TGTGCCAGCAGTTACTGGGGGACAGGGGATGACACTGAAGCTTTCTTT.

The chain has TRBV10-3 and TRBJ1-4, with D tentatively TRBD1 (5 bases). The CDR3 is 13 residues long. Deletions cut 6 bases from V and 4 bases from J, with 9 bases between. Germline V gene sequence: CDR1 ENHRY, CDR2 SYGVKD. The CDR3 protein is CAIRTARNEKLFF. In nucleotides, the CDR3 is TGTGCCATCAGGACAGCCCGTAATGAAAAACTGTTTTTT.

The rearrangement joins TRBV11-1 to TRBJ2-5; D ambiguous. Trimming shortened V by 6 bases and J by 4 bases, and 12 bases separated the two germline ends. CDR1 and CDR2 from the germline V gene are SGHAT and FQDESV (reference sequence). This CDR3 comprises 13 residues. CDR3 protein: CASSEDRSETQYF. In nucleotides, the CDR3 is TGTGCCAGCAGTGAGGATAGGTCAGAGACCCAGTACTTC.

The chain joins TRBV7-3 to TRBJ1-1; possible D gene TRBD1, 5 bases. Germline V gives CDR1 SGHTA, CDR2 FQGTGA. The V end lost 5 bases, the J end lost 1 base, and 14 bases lay between the germline ends. This CDR3 spans 15 amino acids. In DNA, the CDR3 is TGTGCCAGCAGCCCCACGGCAGGACAGAACACTGAAGCTTTCTTT. Translation: CASSPTAGQNTEAFF.

This clone was observed once. The chain links TRBV19 to TRBJ2-3, with 10 bases matching TRBD1. Germline V gene lookup returns CDR1 LNHDA and CDR2 SQIVND (reference sequence). CDR3 length: 17 amino acids. Trimming took 4 bases from V and 6 from J; bases not matched to a gene: 13. The CDR3 protein is CASSTTPGTGEWDTQYF. In nucleotides, the CDR3 is TGTGCCAGTAGTACTACCCCCGGGACAGGGGAATGGGATACGCAGTATTTT. Looking up the rest from reference TRBV19 and TRBJ2-3 gives the full variable domain: DGGITQSPKYLFRKEGQNVTLSCEQNLNHDAMYWYRQDPGQGLRLIYYSQIVNDFQKGDIAEGYSVSREKKESFPLTVTSAQKNPTAFYLCASSTTPGTGEWDTQYFGPGTRLTVL.

The chain couples TRBV7-6 to TRBJ1-2; TRBD1 agrees at 7 bases. The CDR3 spans 14 residues. The V segment lost 5 bases and the J segment 3 bases; nucleotides outside the gene matches: 6. Per germline, CDR1 SGHVS and CDR2 FNYEAQ. The chain's CDR3 is CASSPGQGDYGYTF. Here the CDR3 DNA reads TGTGCCAGCAGCCCTGGCCAGGGGGACTATGGCTACACCTTC.

This chain joins TRBV21-1 and TRBJ1-3; the D segment call TRBD1 is taken from the table without a DNA check. TRBV21-1 is given as a pseudogene. This CDR3 has 18 amino acids. This chain's CDR3 is CASSKGMGANYSGNTIYF. The CDR3 bases are TGTGCCAGCAGCAAAGGAATGGGGGCAAATTACTCTGGAAACACCATATATTTT.